The next 31 T cell receptor beta chains were all read from a single sample in a study of identical twins. TCRdb itself ran the 5' RACE reads through MiXCR, one entry per CDR3 protein. Of roughly 700,000 distinct CDR3 sequences in the sample, roughly 8% were seen once. These same data were also listed under a study on yellow fever vaccine responses in identical twins.

The material sequenced was PBMCs. These receptors all come from a woman between 18 and 29 years old in good health.

This clonotype was recorded a few times. V gene TRBV28 combines with J gene TRBJ2-3; no definite D call. In germline, CDR1 is MDHEN, CDR2 SYDVKM. The CDR3 is made up of 16 amino acids. V lost 4 bases and J 2 bases, leaving 16 bases between the germline ends. The DNA of the CDR3 is TGTGCCAGCAGTTCCCACCATACAGAATACACAGATACGCAGTATTTT. Amino acids: CASSSHHTEYTDTQYF.

The chain links TRBV7-2 to TRBJ2-1, with TRBD2 matching 10 bases. J was trimmed by 3 bases and V by 2 bases; bases with no gene match: 4. This CDR3 is built from 16 residues. Germline-derived CDR1 and CDR2 are SGHTA and FQGNSA. CDR3 nucleotides: TGTGCCAGCAGCTTAAAGGCTAGCGGGAGCTACAATGAGCAGTTCTTC. This codes for CASSLKASGSYNEQFF.

This clonotype occurred many times. One end of the junction fails to match germline, which may point to a read error. This rearrangement joins TRBV7-7 to TRBJ2-5; 9 nucleotides align to TRBD1. This CDR3 spans 15 amino acids. CDR1 SSHAT and CDR2 FNYEAQ come from the germline V gene (reference sequence). This CDR3 reads CASSLGQGYQETQYF. The CDR3 bases are TGTGCTAGCAGCTTGGGACAGGGATACCAAGAGACCCAGTACTTC.

The rearrangement links TRBV15 to TRBJ2-1; D is undetermined. Germline values: CDR1 LNHNV, CDR2 YYDKDF (reference sequence). V was shortened by 7 bases and J by 0 bases, with 10 bases between the two germline ends. The CDR3 spans 14 residues. In nucleotides, the CDR3 is TGTGCCACCACTACTTGGAGCTCCTACAATGAGCAGTTCTTC. This encodes CATTTWSSYNEQFF.

This clonotype turned up a few times. This chain links TRBV12-3 or TRBV12-4 with TRBJ2-1, with D possibly being TRBD1 (6 bases). The CDR3 has 17 amino acids. V was cut by 8 bases and J by 4 bases, with 24 bases left in between. CDR3: CASAQSFPGHTYNEQFF. The CDR3 DNA reads as TGTGCCAGCGCTCAATCCTTTCCGGGACACACATACAATGAGCAGTTCTTC.

The gene calls are TRBV7-2 and TRBJ2-3, with D maybe TRBD2 (6 bases). Germline V gene data show CDR1 as SGHTA and CDR2 as FQGNSA. The CDR3 is 17 residues long. Trimming removed 5 bases from V and 3 bases from J, with 21 bases in between. CDR3 sequence (DNA): TGTGCCAGCAGCCTGCTACCGGCGGGATTGTATACAGATACGCAGTATTTT. Translating it yields CASSLLPAGLYTDTQYF.

This clonotype was detected a few times. This chain links TRBV5-1 with TRBJ1-2; tentative D call: TRBD1 (6 bases). The CDR3 is made up of 16 amino acids. V was pared by 4 bases and J by 1 base, with 17 bases between. Looked up from germline, CDR1 is SGHRS and CDR2 is YFSETQ. CDR3 sequence: CASSIEGYRDNYGYTF. The CDR3 coding sequence is TGCGCCAGCAGCATCGAGGGGTACAGGGATAACTATGGCTACACCTTC.

This clonotype was counted a few times. The chain employs TRBV20-1 and TRBJ2-5; 8 bases fit TRBD2. CDR3 length: 14 amino acids. Germline V lookup: CDR1 DFQATT, CDR2 SNEGSKA (reference sequence). Unmatched junction bases numbered 4, after V lost 2 bases and J lost 2 bases. The CDR3 bases are TGCAGTGCTAGACTCGGGGGGGGGCAAGAGACCCAGTACTTC. Translation gives CSARLGGGQETQYF.

This clonotype was seen ten or more times. The chain uses TRBV24-1 and TRBJ2-1; D tentatively reads TRBD1 or TRBD2 (5 bases each). Germline CDR1 is KGHDR and CDR2 is SFDVKD. CDR3 size: 14 residues. Trimming took 2 bases from V and 9 from J, leaving 13 bases between them. The CDR3 reads CATSDSRGAGEQFF. For the CDR3, the DNA is TGTGCCACCAGTGATTCCCGTGGGGCGGGTGAGCAGTTCTTC.

The gene calls are TRBV3-1 and TRBJ2-7; 8 nucleotides align to TRBD1. CDR1 is LGHDT and CDR2 is YNNKEL in the germline V gene (reference sequence). CDR3 length: 15 residues. With 3 bases clipped from V and 3 bases from J, the junction kept 7 bases outside the gene matches. The CDR3 is CASSQYQGALYEQYF. As DNA, the CDR3 is TGTGCCAGCAGCCAGTATCAGGGGGCCCTCTACGAGCAGTACTTC.

V and J are TRBV12-3 or TRBV12-4 and TRBJ2-5; D possibly uses TRBD1 or TRBD2 (6 bases each). V lost 0 bases, J lost 4 bases, and 9 bases lay in between. CDR3 length: 14 residues. The DNA of the CDR3 is TGTGCCAGCAGTTTAGCGGAGGGGGGAGAGACCCAGTACTTC. Translation gives CASSLAEGGETQYF.

V is TRBV28 and J is TRBJ1-4, with 11 bases aligning to TRBD1. The CDR3 runs 14 residues. Germline V lookup: CDR1 MDHEN, CDR2 SYDVKM. With V trimmed by 8 bases and J by 4 bases, 3 bases remained unmatched. CDR3 sequence (DNA): TGTGCCAGCCAGGGACAGGGGGGTAATGAAAAACTGTTTTTT. Translation: CASQGQGGNEKLFF.

The chain is built from TRBV27 and TRBJ2-1; 11 bases agree with TRBD2. CDR1 MNHEY and CDR2 SMNVEV come from the germline V gene (reference sequence). With V trimmed by 5 bases and J by 3 bases, 18 bases remained unmatched. The CDR3 is 20 residues long. The CDR3 nucleotides read TGTGCCAGCAGTCCAAGACTAGCGGGATCCGCCGGGGGGTTCTACAATGAGCAGTTCTTC. Translation: CASSPRLAGSAGGFYNEQFF.

The V gene is TRBV24-1, the J gene TRBJ2-6, with 7 bases aligning to TRBD1. Losses at the gene ends were 9 bases for V and 2 bases for J; bases not matched to a gene: 9. Germline values: CDR1 KGHDR, CDR2 SFDVKD. The CDR3 spans 16 residues. The CDR3 here is CATSPVGTAGANVLTF. DNA for the CDR3: TGTGCCACCTCCCCGGTGGGGACAGCTGGGGCCAACGTCCTGACTTTC.

The gene calls are TRBV6-1 and TRBJ2-3, with a weak D call TRBD1 (7 bases). V was trimmed by 6 bases and J by 0 bases, leaving 10 bases between them. The CDR3 spans 14 residues. The germline CDR1 and CDR2 sequences are MNHNS and SASEGT. The chain's CDR3 is CASRAGQSTDTQYF. The CDR3, as DNA: TGTGCCAGCAGGGCGGGACAGAGCACAGATACGCAGTATTTT.

This clonotype was detected ten times or more. The chain employs TRBV5-1 and TRBJ2-2; the match to TRBD1 covers 10 bases. CDR3 length: 15 residues. The germline gives CDR1 SGHRS, CDR2 YFSETQ. J lost 4 bases, V lost 3 bases, and 3 bases had no gene match. The CDR3, as DNA: TGCGCCAGCAGCTGGACAGGGGGTGGCACCGGGGAGCTGTTTTTT. It is translated as CASSWTGGGTGELFF.

There are many counts of this clonotype. The rearrangement uses TRBV29-1 and TRBJ2-1; D may match TRBD1 or TRBD2 (5 bases each). The CDR3 sequence is 16 residues long. Germline lookup yields CDR1 SQVTM and CDR2 ANQGSEA. V was pared by 4 bases and J by 0 bases, with 16 bases between. CDR3 amino acids: CSVGGIGWSSYNEQFF. The CDR3 nucleotides read TGCAGCGTTGGGGGGATCGGGTGGAGCTCCTACAATGAGCAGTTCTTC.

This clonotype was counted between two and nine times. The chain uses TRBV28 and TRBJ2-2; D is possibly TRBD2 (5 bases). The CDR3 contains 13 residues. With 11 bases removed from V and 8 bases from J, the gap between germline ends came to 18 bases. Germline assignment: CDR1 MDHEN and CDR2 SYDVKM. CDR3 sequence (DNA): TGTGCCGCAATAATAGCGCCGGTGGGGGAGCTGTTTTTT. This gives the protein CAAIIAPVGELFF.

This clonotype was seen once. The V gene is TRBV20-1, the J gene TRBJ2-3, with TRBD2 matching 11 bases. In germline, CDR1 is DFQATT, CDR2 SNEGSKA (reference sequence). This CDR3 is 14 amino acids long. Trimming at V came to 6 bases and at J to 4 bases, leaving 6 bases not matched to a gene. CDR3 amino acids: CSAQLAGEADTQYF. Written as DNA, the CDR3 is TGCAGTGCGCAACTAGCGGGAGAGGCAGATACGCAGTATTTT.

This clonotype has just a few counts. The V gene is TRBV20-1, the J gene TRBJ1-2, with no clear D. CDR1 is DFQATT and CDR2 is SNEGSKA in the germline V gene (reference sequence). V lost 2 bases and J 4 bases, leaving 11 bases between the germline ends. This CDR3 is built from 13 residues. The DNA for the CDR3 is TGCAGTGCTAGAATAAAGGAAAGCTATGGCTACACCTTC. Translation gives CSARIKESYGYTF.

This clonotype has at least ten counts. This sequence joins TRBV5-1 and TRBJ2-7; maybe TRBD1 (5 bases). From germline, CDR1 is SGHRS and CDR2 YFSETQ. Trimming cost V 3 bases and J 0 bases, with 16 bases left between them. The CDR3 is 16 residues long. CDR3 amino acids: CASSYQGSPASYEQYF. CDR3 DNA sequence: TGCGCCAGCAGCTACCAGGGCTCCCCAGCCTCCTACGAGCAGTACTTC.

The rearrangement links TRBV3-1 to TRBJ2-2, with 10 positions matching TRBD1. CDR1 and CDR2 from the germline V gene are LGHDT and YNNKEL (reference sequence). After removal of 4 bases from V and 5 bases from J, the junction contained 4 bases not matched to a gene. The CDR3 consists of 15 residues. The CDR3 here is CASSRRQGATGELFF. CDR3 coding DNA: TGTGCCAGCAGCCGGCGACAGGGGGCAACCGGGGAGCTGTTTTTT. The full variable domain, rest sourced from reference TRBV3-1 and TRBJ2-2, is DTAVSQTPKYLVTQMGNDKSIKCEQNLGHDTMYWYKQDSKKFLKIMFSYNNKELIINETVPNRFSPKSPDKAHLNLHINSLELGDSAVYFCASSRRQGATGELFFGEGSRLTVL.

Turning to this clonotype: At one end the junction does not follow the germline gene, possibly because of a read error. The chain uses TRBV5-1 and TRBJ1-5; D is unresolved. This CDR3 comprises 15 residues. Germline CDR1 SGHRS, CDR2 YFSETQ. CDR3 region: CASSLGGSVGQPQHF. The CDR3 nucleotides read TGCGCCAGCAGTTTGGGTGGTTCGGTTGGGCAGCCCCAGCATTTT.

The chain recombines TRBV4-3 with TRBJ2-1; no reliable D call. Germline V CDR1 and CDR2: LGHNA, YSLEER. Trimming pared 0 bases from V and 4 bases from J, leaving 16 bases between. The CDR3 totals 17 residues. The CDR3 is CASSQDDAALRYNEQFF. CDR3 coding DNA: TGCGCCAGCAGCCAAGATGATGCGGCCCTTCGGTACAATGAGCAGTTCTTC.

J is TRBJ2-7 and V is TRBV21-1; TRBD1, the table's D call, was not compared with the DNA. TRBV21-1 is a documented pseudogene. The CDR3 spans 17 residues. DNA of the CDR3: TGTGCCAGCAGCAAAATAGGTACGCCCAAAGGGGTTTACGAGCAGTACTTC. Translated, it gives CASSKIGTPKGVYEQYF.

This clonotype turned up a few times. This chain uses TRBV7-8 with TRBJ2-2; D is ambiguous. V lost 0 bases to trimming and J lost 2 bases, with 7 bases between them. Germline lookup yields CDR1 SGHVS and CDR2 FQNEAQ. CDR3 length equals 15 residues. The CDR3 sequence: CASSLAEKNTGELFF. CDR3 DNA sequence: TGTGCCAGCAGCTTAGCTGAAAAAAACACCGGGGAGCTGTTTTTT. Combining the CDR3 with reference TRBV7-8 and TRBJ2-2 gives the whole variable domain GAGVSQSPRYKVAKRGQDVALRCDPISGHVSLFWYQQALGQGPEFLTYFQNEAQLDKSGLPSDRFFAERPEGSVSTLKIQRTQQEDSAVYLCASSLAEKNTGELFFGEGSRLTVL.

This clonotype was observed a few times. This chain joins TRBV9 and TRBJ2-1, with D unclear. The V and J ends lost 0 bases and 0 bases respectively, with 7 bases between them. There are 15 residues in the CDR3. CDR1 and CDR2 (germline): SGDLS, YYNGEE. DNA of the CDR3: TGTGCCAGCAGCGTAGATGGGGTCTCCTACAATGAGCAGTTCTTC. Translating gives CASSVDGVSYNEQFF.

This clonotype appeared a few times. The gene calls are TRBV5-1 and TRBJ2-3; 9 bases align to TRBD1. This CDR3 comprises 17 residues. V was clipped by 4 bases and J by 0 bases; unmatched bases: 9. Germline CDR1 reads SGHRS; CDR2 reads YFSETQ. The CDR3 DNA reads TGCGCCAGCAGCCCAACAGGGGGCGGGACTAGCACAGATACGCAGTATTTT. Protein product: CASSPTGGGTSTDTQYF. Drawing the rest from reference TRBV5-1 and TRBJ2-3, the complete variable domain is KAGVTQTPRYLIKTRGQQVTLSCSPISGHRSVSWYQQTPGQGLQFLFEYFSETQRNKGNFPGRFSGRQFSNSRSEMNVSTLELGDSALYLCASSPTGGGTSTDTQYFGPGTRLTVL.

In its sample, this clonotype was seen many times. The chain couples TRBV7-9 to TRBJ2-3; D possibly uses TRBD1 or TRBD2 (5 bases each). This CDR3 comprises 14 residues. Trimming pared 6 bases from V and 2 bases from J, leaving 12 bases between. Per the germline V gene, CDR1 is SEHNR and CDR2 is FQNEAQ (reference sequence). CDR3 DNA: TGTGCCAGCAGTTCGGGGCAATACACAGATACGCAGTATTTT. Its protein product is CASSSGQYTDTQYF.

In its sample, this clonotype was seen a few times. The chain couples TRBV6-6 to TRBJ2-3; no firm D call. In germline, CDR1 is MNHNY, CDR2 SVGAGI (reference sequence). Trimming stripped 5 bases from V and 2 bases from J, with 5 bases between. The CDR3 is made up of 12 amino acids. The DNA of the CDR3 is TGTGCCAGCAGTGCAGTCACAGATACGCAGTATTTT. This translates into CASSAVTDTQYF.

This clonotype was seen many times. This chain connects TRBV12-3 or TRBV12-4 to TRBJ2-1, with D unclear. Trimming took 1 base from V and 8 from J, leaving 9 bases between them. CDR3 length: 13 residues. CDR3 nucleotides: TGTGCCAGCAGTTTAGTTCCCGGGCATGAGCAGTTCTTC. Residues: CASSLVPGHEQFF.